This passage covers 15 T cell receptor beta chains from one sample sequenced in a study of chemoradiotherapy in HPV16-positive cancers. Method: immunoSEQ multiplex PCR; TCRdb's copy keeps in-frame clones and lacks some. The sample includes 53,000 or so clones, around nine tenths seen only once; the top ten take roughly 3.4%. This specimen was blood, taken from a patient who underwent chemoradiotherapy. Every receptor here comes from a human donor with HPV-associated anogenital cancer.

The rearrangement joins TRBV4-3 to TRBJ1-3; 7 bases agree with TRBD1. CDR3 length equals 15 residues. Germline V lookup: CDR1 LGHNA, CDR2 YSLEER. After removal of 1 base from V and 0 bases from J, the junction contained 0 bases not matched to a gene. CDR3 sequence: CASSQGQGSGNTIYF. CDR3 sequence (DNA): TGCGCCAGCAGCCAAGGACAGGGCTCTGGAAACACCATATATTTT.

This chain connects TRBV6-5 to TRBJ1-1, with no clear D. Germline loops: CDR1 MNHEY, CDR2 SVGAGI. V dropped 6 bases and J dropped 1 base, with 9 bases sitting between them. This CDR3 has 13 amino acids. The CDR3 sequence is CASSLTENTEAFF. The CDR3 DNA reads as TGTGCCAGCAGCTTGACTGAGAACACTGAAGCTTTCTTT.

The rearrangement links TRBV11-2 to TRBJ2-1, with 8 bases that match TRBD2. The junction had 6 bases not matched to a gene; V was cut back by 5 bases and J by 12 bases. This CDR3 region has 12 residues. Germline values: CDR1 SGHAT, CDR2 FQNNGV. The CDR3 sequence: CASSPGLVAQFF. As DNA, the CDR3 is TGTGCCAGCAGCCCGGGACTAGTAGCGCAGTTCTTC.

This clone was recorded only once. One end of the junction fails to match germline, which may point to a read error. The chain is built from TRBV7-7 and TRBJ2-2; the D gene is possibly TRBD2 (6 bases). Per the germline V gene, CDR1 is SSHAT and CDR2 is FNYEAQ (reference sequence). The CDR3 sequence is 14 residues long. The CDR3 sequence is CASSLEEGTGELFF. The CDR3 DNA is TGTGCTAGCAGCTTAGAGGAGGGGACCGGGGAGCTGTTTTTT.

The chain is built from TRBV6-1 and TRBJ1-2, with D unresolved. The CDR3 consists of 14 residues. Germline assignment: CDR1 MNHNS and CDR2 SASEGT. Trimming removed 4 bases at V and 0 bases at J, with 9 bases between. CDR3 sequence: CASSVAGSNYGYTF. The DNA for the CDR3 is TGTGCCAGCAGTGTGGCAGGTTCTAACTATGGCTACACCTTC.

This sequence joins TRBV7-3 and TRBJ1-1, with TRBD1 matching 9 bases. Trimming removed 1 base from V and 4 bases from J; junction bases left unmatched: 7. The CDR3 is made up of 16 amino acids. Germline lookup yields CDR1 SGHTA and CDR2 FQGTGA. CDR3 nucleotides: TGTGCCAGCAGCTTAAGGCGGACAGGGGCAGGCACTGAAGCTTTCTTT. Amino acids: CASSLRRTGAGTEAFF.

The chain combines TRBV5-6 with TRBJ2-1; perhaps TRBD2 as D (6 bases). The CDR3 loop spans 13 amino acids. Germline loops: CDR1 SGHDT, CDR2 YYEEEE. Trimming stripped 3 bases from V and 7 bases from J, with 11 bases between. The CDR3 region is CASSSGTPNEQFF. CDR3 DNA sequence: TGTGCCAGCAGCTCCGGGACTCCAAATGAGCAGTTCTTC.

The CDR3 protein is CASSLLGSGDDNEQFF. The CDR3 DNA sequence: TGTGCCAGCAGTTTATTAGGGTCGGGAGACGACAATGAGCAGTTCTTC. This chain links TRBV27 with TRBJ2-1; D perhaps matches TRBD2 (6 bases). Germline lookup yields CDR1 MNHEY and CDR2 SMNVEV (reference sequence). The germline V and J ends were trimmed by 1 base and 5 bases, with 15 bases remaining between them. This CDR3 is 16 amino acids long.

V usage is TRBV7-9 and J usage is TRBJ1-5; 7 bases align to TRBD1. After removal of 5 bases from V and 3 bases from J, the junction contained 7 bases not matched to a gene. The CDR3 sequence is 15 residues long. CDR1 SEHNR and CDR2 FQNEAQ come from the germline V gene (reference sequence). The DNA for the CDR3 is TGTGCCAGCAGCGTAGGGACAGCGCCCAATCAGCCCCAGCATTTT. It encodes CASSVGTAPNQPQHF. The complete variable domain, with remaining parts taken from reference TRBV7-9 and TRBJ1-5, reads DTGVSQNPRHKITKRGQNVTFRCDPISEHNRLYWYRQTLGQGPEFLTYFQNEAQLEKSRLLSDRFSAERPKGSFSTLEIQRTEQGDSAMYLCASSVGTAPNQPQHFGDGTRLSIL.

This clone was seen a few times. This chain connects TRBV14 to TRBJ2-7, with TRBD2 identical over 7 bases. There are 14 residues in the CDR3. Germline V gene data show CDR1 as SGHDN and CDR2 as FVKESK. V trimming: 4 bases; J trimming: 3 bases; junction bases outside the gene matches: 6. The CDR3 reads CASSLGRAGYEQYF. CDR3 sequence (DNA): TGTGCCAGCAGCCTTGGGAGGGCGGGCTACGAGCAGTACTTC.

The J gene is TRBJ1-1, the V gene TRBV6-6; TRBD1 matches 9 bases. This CDR3 comprises 13 residues. The V gene's germline CDR1 is MNHNY and CDR2 SVGAGI (reference sequence). V was clipped by 5 bases and J by 5 bases; unmatched bases: 3. This chain's CDR3 is CASSRTGVTEAFF. The CDR3 DNA sequence: TGTGCCAGCAGTAGGACAGGGGTAACTGAAGCTTTCTTT.

This rearrangement joins TRBV19 to TRBJ2-7; no definite D call. CDR1 and CDR2 (germline): LNHDA, SQIVND (reference sequence). Trimming took 4 bases from V and 4 from J, leaving 11 bases between them. The CDR3 is made up of 13 amino acids. The CDR3 nucleotides are TGTGCCAGTAGTACGGTCTCTGGATACGAGCAGTACTTC. Translating it yields CASSTVSGYEQYF.

The V gene is TRBV5-6, the J gene TRBJ2-7, with D unclear. Germline CDR1 reads SGHDT; CDR2 reads YYEEEE. The CDR3 covers 16 residues. Trimming pared 0 bases from V and 2 bases from J, leaving 15 bases between. The CDR3 DNA is TGTGCCAGCAGCTTGGCAGGCCAGCTCTCCACCTACGAGCAGTACTTC. This gives the protein CASSLAGQLSTYEQYF.

The chain has TRBV7-2 and TRBJ2-5; TRBD1 agrees at 7 bases. V dropped 0 bases and J dropped 1; count of bases not matched to a gene: 5. Germline loops: CDR1 SGHTA, CDR2 FQGNSA. The CDR3 spans 16 residues. CDR3 DNA: TGTGCCAGCAGCTTAGCGTTGGCAGGGGGCCAAGAGACCCAGTACTTC. Protein: CASSLALAGGQETQYF. Combining the CDR3 with reference TRBV7-2 and TRBJ2-5 gives the whole variable domain GAGVSQSPSNKVTEKGKDVELRCDPISGHTALYWYRQSLGQGLEFLIYFQGNSAPDKSGLPSDRFSAERTGGSVSTLTIQRTQQEDSAVYLCASSLALAGGQETQYFGPGTRLLVL.

The chain uses TRBV7-2 and TRBJ2-2; D gene unclear. The CDR3 covers 13 residues. Germline loops: CDR1 SGHTA, CDR2 FQGNSA. Trimming left V 10 bases short and J 0 bases short, with 9 bases between. CDR3 sequence reads: CATEPSNTGELFF. For the CDR3, the DNA is TGTGCCACCGAACCCTCGAACACCGGGGAGCTGTTTTTT. Based on the CDR3 plus reference TRBV7-2 and TRBJ2-2, the full variable domain is GAGVSQSPSNKVTEKGKDVELRCDPISGHTALYWYRQSLGQGLEFLIYFQGNSAPDKSGLPSDRFSAERTGGSVSTLTIQRTQQEDSAVYLCATEPSNTGELFFGEGSRLTVL.